This TCR beta chain was recorded in a study of T cell repertoires in cytomegalovirus infection. Overall study context: It was the public TCR beta signatures that indicated both CMV infection and matching HLA type. Findings and caveats of the study: The study found HLA-C-restricted CMV-specific TCR beta clonotypes dominating the ex vivo response. There were carriers of CMV plus the relevant HLA, and cumulative public TCR beta family frequency identified them.

Concerning this clonotype itself: Its antigen is not identified.

The CDR3 is made up of 15 amino acids. V was clipped by 5 bases and J by 5 bases; unmatched bases: 10. CDR1 and CDR2 from the germline V gene are MNHNS and SASEGT. MiXCR, run by TCRdb on the reads, gives a single entry per CDR3 protein. The profile shows around 100,000 distinct CDR3 sequences, roughly 9.1% of them singletons. J is TRBJ2-7 and V is TRBV6-1; 9 nucleotides align to TRBD1. The source is a human donor in good health (CMV status not recorded). Some clones in this sample may be carry-over from other donors' samples. What was sequenced was PBMCs, sequenced either directly or after in vitro stimulation (not recorded which). The CDR3: CASSSPGTGINEQYV. CDR3 sequence (DNA): TGTGCCAGCAGTTCACCCGGGACAGGGATCAACGAGCAGTACGTC.